In this sample, the clone carrying this T cell receptor beta chain turned up many times. Its antigen is still unknown. This specimen comes from a study of spatial heterogeneity in lung cancer. Whole-study results and caveats: Compared with follow-up, resection was when ubiquitous expanded tumor TCRs appeared in blood more.

TCRdb re-called the 5' RACE reads with MiXCR, one entry per CDR3 protein. This table holds about 36,000 distinct CDR3 sequences, 7% to 7.5% found once. The V segment lost 1 base and the J segment 4 bases; nucleotides outside the gene matches: 6. The length of the CDR3 is 15 residues. The germline gives CDR1 SGHAT, CDR2 FQNNGV. This sample's time point: sample taken at primary tumor resection. This specimen was PBMCs, taken at surgery. This receptor was obtained from a female donor with early-stage non-small cell lung cancer. This chain uses TRBV11-2 with TRBJ1-1; the match to TRBD1 covers 7 bases. This chain's CDR3 is CASSLGVAGGTEAFF. The DNA of the CDR3 is TGTGCCAGCAGCTTAGGAGTCGCAGGGGGCACTGAAGCTTTCTTT.